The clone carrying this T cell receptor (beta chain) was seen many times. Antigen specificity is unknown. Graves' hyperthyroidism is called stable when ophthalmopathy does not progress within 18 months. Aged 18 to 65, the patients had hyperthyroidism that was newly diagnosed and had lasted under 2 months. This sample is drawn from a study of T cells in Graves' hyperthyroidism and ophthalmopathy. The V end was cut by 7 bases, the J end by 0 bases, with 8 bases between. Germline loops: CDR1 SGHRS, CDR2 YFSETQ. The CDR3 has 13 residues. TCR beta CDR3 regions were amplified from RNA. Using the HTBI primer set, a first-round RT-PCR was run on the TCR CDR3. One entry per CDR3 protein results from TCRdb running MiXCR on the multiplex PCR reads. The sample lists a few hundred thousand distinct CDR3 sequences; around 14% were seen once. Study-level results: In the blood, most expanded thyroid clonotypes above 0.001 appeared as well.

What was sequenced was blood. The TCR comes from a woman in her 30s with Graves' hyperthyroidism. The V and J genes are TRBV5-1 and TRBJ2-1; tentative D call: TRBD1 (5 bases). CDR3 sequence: CASYDSSYNEQFF. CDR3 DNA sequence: TGCGCCAGCTACGACAGCTCCTACAATGAGCAGTTCTTC.